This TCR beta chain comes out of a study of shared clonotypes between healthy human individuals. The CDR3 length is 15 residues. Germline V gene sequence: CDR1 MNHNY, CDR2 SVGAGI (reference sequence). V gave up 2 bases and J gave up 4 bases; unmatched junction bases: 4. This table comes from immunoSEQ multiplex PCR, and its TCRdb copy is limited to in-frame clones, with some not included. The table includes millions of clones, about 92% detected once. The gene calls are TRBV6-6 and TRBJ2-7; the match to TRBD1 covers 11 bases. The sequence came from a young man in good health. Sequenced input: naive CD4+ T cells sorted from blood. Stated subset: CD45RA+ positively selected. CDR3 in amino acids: CASSYGGTGGYEQYF. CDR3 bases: TGTGCCAGCAGTTACGGGGGGACAGGGGGTTACGAGCAGTACTTC.